This T cell receptor beta chain comes out of a study of cytomegalovirus exposure and HLA in healthy donors. Study results and caveats: Some V segments, including TRBV6-2 and TRBV6-3, were excluded as indistinguishable. The investigators catalogued under 200 TCR beta chains as cytomegalovirus-associated. The authors considered a cluster of highly shared sequence variants likely to be a sequencing artifact.

A note on this clone: Its antigen remains unidentified.

Germline CDR1 SGHTA, CDR2 FQGNSA. CDR3 length equals 17 residues. The V segment lost 2 bases and the J segment 2 bases; nucleotides outside the gene matches: 11. PCR used 60 Vbeta primers and 13 Jbeta primers. Method: immunoSEQ multiplex PCR; TCRdb's copy keeps in-frame clones and lacks some. The sample lists roughly 150,000 clones, approximately 80% occurring once. This receptor was obtained from a middle-aged woman in good health and CMV-seronegative. The J gene is TRBJ2-5, the V gene TRBV7-2, with 7 bases fitting TRBD1. Sequenced material: PBMCs. This chain's CDR3 is CASSLRGDRLGQETQYF. The CDR3 nucleotides read TGTGCCAGCAGCTTAAGAGGGGACAGATTGGGACAAGAGACCCAGTACTTC.